This T cell receptor beta chain is drawn from a study of radiotherapy plus CTLA-4 blockade in lung cancer. Profiling relied on immunoSEQ multiplex PCR, and the TCRdb table lists in-frame clones only, not all of them. Altogether over 100,000 clones are present, 81% being singletons, with the ten largest covering 3.3%. On this clone: As yet, its antigen is unknown.

Broader study findings: Tumor-origin TCR clones grew in blood after radiotherapy plus ipilimumab. Response was reportedly best predicted by early blood T cell clone dynamics, with interferon-beta.

Germline V gene data show CDR1 as SEHNR and CDR2 as FQNEAQ (reference sequence). The trim removed 4 bases at V and 4 bases at J, leaving 1 base unmatched. The CDR3 is made up of 12 amino acids. This sequence originates from a human donor with non-small cell lung cancer that progressed on radiotherapy plus ipilimumab. Some clones in this sample may be carry-over from other donors' samples. V is TRBV7-9 and J is TRBJ2-7; the match to TRBD1 covers 7 bases. Sequenced here: peripheral blood, sampled from a patient treated with radiotherapy plus ipilimumab. The CDR3 sequence is CASSSTGYEQYF. The CDR3 DNA reads as TGTGCCAGCAGCTCGACAGGGTACGAGCAGTACTTC.